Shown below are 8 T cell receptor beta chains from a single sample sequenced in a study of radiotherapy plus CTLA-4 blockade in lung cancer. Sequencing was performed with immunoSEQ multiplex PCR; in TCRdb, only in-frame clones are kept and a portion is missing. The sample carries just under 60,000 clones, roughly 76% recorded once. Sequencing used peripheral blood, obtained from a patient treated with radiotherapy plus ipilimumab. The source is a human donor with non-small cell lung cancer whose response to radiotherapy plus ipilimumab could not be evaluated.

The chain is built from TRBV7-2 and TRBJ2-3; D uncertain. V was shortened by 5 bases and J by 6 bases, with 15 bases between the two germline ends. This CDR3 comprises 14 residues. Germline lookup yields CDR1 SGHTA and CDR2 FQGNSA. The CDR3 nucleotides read TGTGCCAGCAGCCCCCACAGTGCTTTGGATACGCAGTATTTT. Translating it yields CASSPHSALDTQYF.

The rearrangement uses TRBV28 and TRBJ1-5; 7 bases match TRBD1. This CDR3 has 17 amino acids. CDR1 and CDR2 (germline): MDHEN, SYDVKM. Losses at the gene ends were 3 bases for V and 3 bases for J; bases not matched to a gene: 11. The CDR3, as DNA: TGTGCCAGCAGTTTGGGTGGGGCAGGGGGAAACAATCAGCCCCAGCATTTT. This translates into CASSLGGAGGNNQPQHF. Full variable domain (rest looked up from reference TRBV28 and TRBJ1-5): DVKVTQSSRYLVKRTGEKVFLECVQDMDHENMFWYRQDPGLGLRLIYFSYDVKMKEKGDIPEGYSVSREKKERFSLILESASTNQTSMYLCASSLGGAGGNNQPQHFGDGTRLSIL.

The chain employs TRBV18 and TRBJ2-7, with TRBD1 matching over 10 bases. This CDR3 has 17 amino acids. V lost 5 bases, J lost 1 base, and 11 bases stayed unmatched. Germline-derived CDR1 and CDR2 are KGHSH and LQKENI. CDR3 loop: CASSYLPGQGVSYEQYF. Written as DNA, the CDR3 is TGTGCCAGCTCATACCTACCCGGACAGGGGGTGTCCTACGAGCAGTACTTC.

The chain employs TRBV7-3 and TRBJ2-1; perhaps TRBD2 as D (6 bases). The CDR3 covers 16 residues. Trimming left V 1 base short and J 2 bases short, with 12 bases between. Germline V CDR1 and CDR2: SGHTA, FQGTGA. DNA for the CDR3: TGTGCCAGCAGCTTAATGGGACTGCCACCCTACAATGAGCAGTTCTTC. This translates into CASSLMGLPPYNEQFF. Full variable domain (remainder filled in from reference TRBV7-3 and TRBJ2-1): GAGVSQTPSNKVTEKGKYVELRCDPISGHTALYWYRQSLGQGPEFLIYFQGTGAADDSGLPNDRFFAVRPEGSVSTLKIQRTERGDSAVYLCASSLMGLPPYNEQFFGPGTRLTVL.

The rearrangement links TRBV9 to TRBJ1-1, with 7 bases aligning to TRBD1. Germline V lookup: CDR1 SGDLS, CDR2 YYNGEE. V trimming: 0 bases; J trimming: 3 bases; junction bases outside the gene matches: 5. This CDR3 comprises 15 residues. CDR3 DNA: TGTGCCAGCAGCGTAGACGAGGGGGCATACACTGAAGCTTTCTTT. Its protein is CASSVDEGAYTEAFF.

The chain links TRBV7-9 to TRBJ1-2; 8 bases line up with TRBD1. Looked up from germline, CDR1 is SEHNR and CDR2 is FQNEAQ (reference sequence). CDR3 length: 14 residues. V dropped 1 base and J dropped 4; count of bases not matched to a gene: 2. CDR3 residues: CASSLVGQGYGYTF. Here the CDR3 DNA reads TGTGCCAGCAGCTTAGTCGGACAGGGCTATGGCTACACCTTC.

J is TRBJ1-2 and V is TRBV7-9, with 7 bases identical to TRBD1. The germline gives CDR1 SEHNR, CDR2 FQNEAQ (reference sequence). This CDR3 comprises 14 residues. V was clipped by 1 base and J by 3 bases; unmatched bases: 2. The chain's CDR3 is CASSLGTGDYGYTF. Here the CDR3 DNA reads TGTGCCAGCAGCTTAGGTACAGGGGACTATGGCTACACCTTC.

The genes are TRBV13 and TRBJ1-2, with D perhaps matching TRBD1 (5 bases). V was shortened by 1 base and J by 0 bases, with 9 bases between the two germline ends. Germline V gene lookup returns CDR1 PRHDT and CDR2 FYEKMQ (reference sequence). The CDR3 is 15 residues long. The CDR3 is CASSLAGEANYGYTF. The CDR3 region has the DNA TGTGCCAGCAGCTTAGCGGGGGAAGCTAACTATGGCTACACCTTC.